The clone carrying this T cell receptor (beta chain) was counted at least ten times. Its antigen remains unknown. Using its own MiXCR run on the reads, TCRdb lists one record per CDR3 protein. This table has roughly 860,000 distinct CDR3 sequences, roughly 33% appearing once. This sample was included in a study of T cell repertoires in cytomegalovirus infection. Germline V gives CDR1 SGHVS, CDR2 FQNEAQ. J was trimmed by 0 bases and V by 4 bases; bases with no gene match: 15. The CDR3 is 18 residues long. This receptor was taken from a human donor in good health (CMV status not recorded). Some clones in this sample may be carry-over from other donors' samples. The gene calls are TRBV7-8 and TRBJ2-7, with 7 bases matching TRBD1. The source was cultured CD8+ T cells from PBMCs, collected from culture after CMV antigen stimulation. CDR3 sequence (DNA): TGTGCCAGCAGCTCCCGCCAAAGGGGGCCGAACCTCTCCTACGAGCAGTACTTC. Its translation is CASSSRQRGPNLSYEQYF.